The text below deals with one T cell receptor beta chain. The sample is drawn from a study of T cells expressing NK-cell markers. The germline V gene has CDR1 DFQATT and CDR2 SNEGSKA (reference sequence). The CDR3 extends over 16 amino acids. From its re-call of the 5' RACE reads, TCRdb lists each CDR3 protein once, without DNA. The ten most abundant clones cover just over 20% of a sample with about 150,000 distinct CDR3 sequences. The sample comprised blood T cells: a sorted CD56 or NKG2C T cell subset, CD4+ or CD8+ T cells, or bulk PBMC T cells (not recorded which). The source of this sequence is a man aged 18-69 years in good health. J is TRBJ2-3 and V is TRBV20-1. The CDR3 is CSARVNPLTLTDTQYF.